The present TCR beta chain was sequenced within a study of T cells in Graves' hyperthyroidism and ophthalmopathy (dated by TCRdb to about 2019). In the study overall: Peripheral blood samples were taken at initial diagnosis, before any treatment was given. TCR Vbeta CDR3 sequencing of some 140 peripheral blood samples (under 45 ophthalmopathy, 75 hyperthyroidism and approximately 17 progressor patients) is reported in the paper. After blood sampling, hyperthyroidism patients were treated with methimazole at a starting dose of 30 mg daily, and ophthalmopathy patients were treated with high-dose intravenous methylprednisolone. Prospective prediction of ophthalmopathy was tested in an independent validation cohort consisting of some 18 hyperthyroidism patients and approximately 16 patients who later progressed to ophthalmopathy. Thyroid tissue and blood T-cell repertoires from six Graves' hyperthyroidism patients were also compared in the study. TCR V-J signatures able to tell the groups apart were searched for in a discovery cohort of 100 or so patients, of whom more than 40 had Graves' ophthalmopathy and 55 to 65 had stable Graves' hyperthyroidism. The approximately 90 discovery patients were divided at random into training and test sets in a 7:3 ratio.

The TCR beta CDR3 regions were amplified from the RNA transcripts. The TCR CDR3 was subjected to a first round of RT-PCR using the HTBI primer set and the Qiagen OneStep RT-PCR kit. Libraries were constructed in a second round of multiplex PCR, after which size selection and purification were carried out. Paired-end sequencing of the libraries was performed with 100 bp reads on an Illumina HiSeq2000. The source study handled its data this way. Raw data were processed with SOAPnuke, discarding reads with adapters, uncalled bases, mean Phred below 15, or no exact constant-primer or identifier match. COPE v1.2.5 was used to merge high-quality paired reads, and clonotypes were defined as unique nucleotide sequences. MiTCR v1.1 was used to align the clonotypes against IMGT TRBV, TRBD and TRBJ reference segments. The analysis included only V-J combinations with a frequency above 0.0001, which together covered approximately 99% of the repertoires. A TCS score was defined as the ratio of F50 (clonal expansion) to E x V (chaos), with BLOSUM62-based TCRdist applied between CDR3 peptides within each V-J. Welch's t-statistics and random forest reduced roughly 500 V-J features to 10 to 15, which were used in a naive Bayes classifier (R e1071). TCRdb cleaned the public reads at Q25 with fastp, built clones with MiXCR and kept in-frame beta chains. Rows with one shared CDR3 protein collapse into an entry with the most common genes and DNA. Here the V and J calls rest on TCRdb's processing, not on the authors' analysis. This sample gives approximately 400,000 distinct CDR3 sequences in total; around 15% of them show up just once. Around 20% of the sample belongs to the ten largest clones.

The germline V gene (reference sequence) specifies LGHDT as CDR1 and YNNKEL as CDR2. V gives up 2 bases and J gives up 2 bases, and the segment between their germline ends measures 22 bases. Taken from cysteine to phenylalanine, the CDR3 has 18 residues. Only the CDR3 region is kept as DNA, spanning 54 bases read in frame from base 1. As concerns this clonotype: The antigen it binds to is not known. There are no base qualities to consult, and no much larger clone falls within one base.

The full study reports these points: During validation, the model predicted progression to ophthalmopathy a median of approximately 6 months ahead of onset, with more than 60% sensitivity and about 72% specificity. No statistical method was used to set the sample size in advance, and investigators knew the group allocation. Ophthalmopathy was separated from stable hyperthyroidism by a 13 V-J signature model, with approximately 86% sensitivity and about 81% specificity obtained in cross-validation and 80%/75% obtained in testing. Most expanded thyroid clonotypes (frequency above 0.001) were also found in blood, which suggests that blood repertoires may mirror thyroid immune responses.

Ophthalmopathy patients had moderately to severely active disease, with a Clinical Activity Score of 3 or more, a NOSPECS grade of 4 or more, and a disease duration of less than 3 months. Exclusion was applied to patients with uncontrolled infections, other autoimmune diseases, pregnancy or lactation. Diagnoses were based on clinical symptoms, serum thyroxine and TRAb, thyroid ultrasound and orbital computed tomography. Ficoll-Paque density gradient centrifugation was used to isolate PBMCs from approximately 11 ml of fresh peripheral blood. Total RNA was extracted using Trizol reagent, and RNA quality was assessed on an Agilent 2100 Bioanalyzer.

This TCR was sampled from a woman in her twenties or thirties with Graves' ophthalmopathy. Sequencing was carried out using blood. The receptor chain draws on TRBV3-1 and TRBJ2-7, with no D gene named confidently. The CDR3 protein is CASSQTLLISGPTYEQYF. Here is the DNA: TGTGCCAGCAGCCAAACCTTACTAATCTCGGGCCCGACCTACGAGCAGTACTTC.